The 11 T cell receptor beta chains presented below share a single source sample, sequenced in a study of T cell changes during pregnancy in multiple sclerosis. Data came from immunoSEQ multiplex PCR; TCRdb stores just in-frame clones and leaves some out. The data contain approximately 50,000 clones, around nine tenths of them singletons. The sample here was CD4+ T cells from peripheral blood mononuclear cells, taken after pregnancy. The source of these receptors is a female donor with multiple sclerosis, enrolled in a pregnancy study.

V is TRBV9 and J is TRBJ2-7; TRBD1 might be the D (6 bases). With 4 bases removed from V and 7 bases from J, the gap between germline ends came to 18 bases. This CDR3 comprises 14 residues. Germline-derived CDR1 and CDR2 are SGDLS and YYNGEE. The CDR3 protein is CASSLSTGRSEQYF. The DNA for the CDR3 is TGTGCCAGCAGCTTATCGACAGGTCGATCGGAGCAGTACTTC. Full variable domain (remainder filled in from reference TRBV9 and TRBJ2-7): DSGVTQTPKHLITATGQRVTLRCSPRSGDLSVYWYQQSLDQGLQFLIQYYNGEERAKGNILERFSAQQFPDLHSELNLSSLELGDSALYFCASSLSTGRSEQYFGPGTRLTVT.

This chain joins TRBV19 and TRBJ1-5; D is uncertain. The CDR3 length is 14 residues. Germline V gene sequence: CDR1 LNHDA, CDR2 SQIVND (reference sequence). Between the trimmed V and J ends, which lost 3 bases and 6 bases, there was a span of 12 bases. The CDR3 coding sequence is TGTGCCAGTAGTATCCTCGGGGAGGGTCAGCCCCAGCATTTT. Translation gives CASSILGEGQPQHF.

On this clone itself: Mismatch with germline at one junction end may stem from a read error. The chain combines TRBV19 with TRBJ2-7; 8 bases are shared with TRBD1. Germline V lookup: CDR1 LNHDA, CDR2 SQIVND (reference sequence). This CDR3 has 15 residues. The CDR3 nucleotides are TGTGCCAGTAGTATAGCCGGACAGGGCGCCTACGGGCAGTACTTC. The encoded protein is CASSIAGQGAYGQYF.

J is TRBJ2-1 and V is TRBV18, with TRBD2 identical over 9 bases. CDR1 KGHSH and CDR2 LQKENI come from the germline V gene. J gave up 3 bases and V 0 bases, and 3 bases lay outside the gene matches. The CDR3 loop spans 16 amino acids. The CDR3 DNA is TGTGCCAGCTCACCACCGTGGCGGGAGGGCTACAATGAGCAGTTCTTC. Translation: CASSPPWREGYNEQFF.

The V gene is TRBV4-3, the J gene TRBJ2-1; D unresolved. V was clipped by 0 bases and J by 2 bases, with 17 bases between them. Per germline, CDR1 LGHNA and CDR2 YSLEER. The CDR3 sequence is 18 residues long. CDR3 amino acids: CASSQELTPGQAYNEQFF. In DNA form, the CDR3 reads TGCGCCAGCAGCCAAGAGTTAACTCCCGGTCAAGCCTACAATGAGCAGTTCTTC.

This clone appeared a few times. The chain recombines TRBV18 with TRBJ2-7; D possibly corresponds to TRBD2 (6 bases). The CDR3 consists of 11 residues. Deletions cut 3 bases from V and 7 bases from J, with 7 bases between. In germline, CDR1 is KGHSH, CDR2 LQKENI. CDR3 DNA sequence: TGTGCCAGCTCACCGGGGAGGGAGCAGTACTTC. As protein: CASSPGREQYF.

The J gene is TRBJ2-1, the V gene TRBV2; TRBD2 is a possible D gene (5 bases). CDR1 is SNHLY and CDR2 is FYNNEI in the germline V gene. V was trimmed by 7 bases and J by 9 bases, leaving 25 bases between them. CDR3 size: 16 residues. CDR3 sequence: CASKLVHEGAGGEQFF. CDR3 in DNA: TGTGCCAGCAAGTTGGTTCATGAGGGTGCCGGCGGTGAGCAGTTCTTC. Using reference TRBV2 and TRBJ2-1 for the parts outside the CDR3, the full variable domain is EPEVTQTPSHQVTQMGQEVILRCVPISNHLYFYWYRQILGQKVEFLVSFYNNEISEKSEIFDDQFSVERPDGSNFTLKIRSTKLEDSAMYFCASKLVHEGAGGEQFFGPGTRLTVL.

The V and J genes are TRBV12-5 and TRBJ2-3; TRBD1 matches 8 bases. This CDR3 comprises 16 residues. The trim removed 2 bases at V and 1 base at J, leaving 5 bases unmatched. Germline loops: CDR1 LGHNT, CDR2 FRNRAP. The DNA for the CDR3 is TGTGCTAGTGGTTTGTATACGGGACAGGGCACAGATACGCAGTATTTT. Translating it yields CASGLYTGQGTDTQYF.

This clone was found once. The chain employs TRBV29-1 and TRBJ2-1; 12 bases agree with TRBD2. Germline V gives CDR1 SQVTM, CDR2 ANQGSEA. The length of the CDR3 is 13 residues. The CDR3 region is CTSQLAGGLGQFF. The CDR3 bases are TGCACCTCCCAACTAGCGGGGGGCCTTGGGCAGTTCTTC.

This clone was seen a few times. The CDR3 nucleotides read TGCGCCAGCAGGAGTTTCGGACAGGGCAGGAGGGAGACCCAGTACTTC. Its translation is CASRSFGQGRRETQYF. The chain joins TRBV4-1 to TRBJ2-5, with 8 bases matching TRBD1. Per the germline V gene, CDR1 is MGHRA and CDR2 is YSYEKL. This CDR3 has 16 amino acids. The V segment lost 6 bases and the J segment 5 bases; nucleotides outside the gene matches: 14.

The J gene is TRBJ2-2, the V gene TRBV4-1; 7 bases map to TRBD2. Germline V gene lookup returns CDR1 MGHRA and CDR2 YSYEKL. The CDR3 has 17 amino acids. The V gene end was trimmed by 1 base and the J gene end by 7 bases; junction bases not matched to a gene: 12. The CDR3 DNA reads TGCGCCAGCAGCCAAGTTACGGGACTATTGGGTGGCGGGGAGCTGTTTTTT. Residues: CASSQVTGLLGGGELFF.